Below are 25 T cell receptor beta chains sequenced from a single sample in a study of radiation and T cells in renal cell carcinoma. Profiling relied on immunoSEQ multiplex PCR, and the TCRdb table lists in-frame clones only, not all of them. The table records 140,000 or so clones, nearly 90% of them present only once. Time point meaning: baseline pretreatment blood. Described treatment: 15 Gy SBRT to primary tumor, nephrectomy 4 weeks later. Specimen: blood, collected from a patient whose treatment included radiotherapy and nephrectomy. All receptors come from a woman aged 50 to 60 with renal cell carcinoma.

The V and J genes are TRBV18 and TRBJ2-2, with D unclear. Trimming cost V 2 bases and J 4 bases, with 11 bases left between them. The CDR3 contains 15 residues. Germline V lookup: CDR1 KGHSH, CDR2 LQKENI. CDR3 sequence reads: CASSPGIKTTGELFF. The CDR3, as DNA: TGTGCCAGCTCACCAGGGATCAAGACCACCGGGGAGCTGTTTTTT. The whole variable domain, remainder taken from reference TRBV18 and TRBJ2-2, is NAGVMQNPRHLVRRRGQEARLRCSPMKGHSHVYWYRQLPEEGLKFMVYLQKENIIDESGMPKERFSAEFPKEGPSILRIQQVVRGDSAAYFCASSPGIKTTGELFFGEGSRLTVL.

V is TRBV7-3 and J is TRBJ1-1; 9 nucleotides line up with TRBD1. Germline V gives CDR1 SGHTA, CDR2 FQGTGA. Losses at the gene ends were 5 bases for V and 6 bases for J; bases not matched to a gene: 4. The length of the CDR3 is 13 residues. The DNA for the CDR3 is TGTGCCAGCAGCCCGACAGGGGGTTCTGAAGCTTTCTTT. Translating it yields CASSPTGGSEAFF.

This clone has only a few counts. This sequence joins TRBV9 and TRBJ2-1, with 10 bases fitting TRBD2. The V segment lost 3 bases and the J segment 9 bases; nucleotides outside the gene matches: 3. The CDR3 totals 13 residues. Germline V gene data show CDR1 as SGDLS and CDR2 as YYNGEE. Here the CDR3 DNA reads TGTGCCAGCAGCGAAGCGGGGGGGGTTGAGCAGTTCTTC. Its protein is CASSEAGGVEQFF.

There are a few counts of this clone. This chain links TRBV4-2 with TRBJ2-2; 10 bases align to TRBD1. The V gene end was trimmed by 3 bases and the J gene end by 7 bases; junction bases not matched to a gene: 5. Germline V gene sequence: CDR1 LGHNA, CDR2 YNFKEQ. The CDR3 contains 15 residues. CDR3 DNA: TGTGCCAGCAGCCAGGGACAGGGGTCGTACGGGGAGCTGTTTTTT. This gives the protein CASSQGQGSYGELFF.

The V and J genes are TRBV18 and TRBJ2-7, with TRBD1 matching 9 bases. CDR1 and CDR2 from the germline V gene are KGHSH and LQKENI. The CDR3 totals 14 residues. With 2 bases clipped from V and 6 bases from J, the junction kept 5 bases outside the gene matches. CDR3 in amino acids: CASSPGTGFSEQYF. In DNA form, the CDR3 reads TGTGCCAGCTCACCAGGGACAGGGTTCTCCGAGCAGTACTTC.

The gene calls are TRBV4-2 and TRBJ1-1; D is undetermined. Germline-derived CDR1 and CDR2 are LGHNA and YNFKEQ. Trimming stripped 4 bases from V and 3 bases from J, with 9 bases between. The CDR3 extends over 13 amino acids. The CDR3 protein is CASSRNRDTEAFF. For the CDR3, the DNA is TGTGCCAGCAGCCGAAACCGGGACACTGAAGCTTTCTTT.

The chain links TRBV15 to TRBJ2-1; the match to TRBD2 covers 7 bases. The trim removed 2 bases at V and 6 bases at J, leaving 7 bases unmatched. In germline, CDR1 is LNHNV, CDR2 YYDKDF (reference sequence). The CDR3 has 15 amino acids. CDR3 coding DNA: TGTGCCACCAGCAGAAGGACTCGGGGGGTCAATGAGCAGTTCTTC. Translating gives CATSRRTRGVNEQFF.

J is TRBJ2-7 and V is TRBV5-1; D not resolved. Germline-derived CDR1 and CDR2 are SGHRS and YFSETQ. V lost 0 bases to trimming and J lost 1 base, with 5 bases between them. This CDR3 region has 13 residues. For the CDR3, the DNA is TGCGCCAGCAGCTTGGACTATTCCTACGAGCAGTACTTC. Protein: CASSLDYSYEQYF.

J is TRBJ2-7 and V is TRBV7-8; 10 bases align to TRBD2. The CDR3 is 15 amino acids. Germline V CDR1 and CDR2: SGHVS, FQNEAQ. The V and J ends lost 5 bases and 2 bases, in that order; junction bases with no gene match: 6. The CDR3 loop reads CASSLRLAGAYEQYF. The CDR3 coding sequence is TGTGCCAGCAGCCTCCGACTAGCGGGTGCCTACGAGCAGTACTTC.

Here the CDR3 reads CASSQSWSGVTYNEQFF. Here the CDR3 DNA reads TGCGCCAGCAGCCAAAGTTGGTCGGGGGTTACCTACAATGAGCAGTTCTTC. The chain is built from TRBV4-1 and TRBJ2-1, with D possibly being TRBD2 (6 bases). V shed 2 bases and J shed 2 bases, with 16 bases lying between them. The germline gives CDR1 MGHRA, CDR2 YSYEKL. The CDR3 consists of 17 residues.

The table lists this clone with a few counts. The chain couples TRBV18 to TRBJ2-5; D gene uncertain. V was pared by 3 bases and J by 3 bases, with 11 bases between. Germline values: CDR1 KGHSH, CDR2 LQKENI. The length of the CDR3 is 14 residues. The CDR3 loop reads CASSPLASEETQYF. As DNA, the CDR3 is TGTGCCAGCTCACCCCTCGCGAGTGAAGAGACCCAGTACTTC.

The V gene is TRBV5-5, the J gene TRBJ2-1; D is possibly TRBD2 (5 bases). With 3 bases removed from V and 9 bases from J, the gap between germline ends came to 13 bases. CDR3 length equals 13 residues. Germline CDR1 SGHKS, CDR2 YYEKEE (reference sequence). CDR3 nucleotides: TGTGCCAGCAGCTCTACCCGGGGTAGTGAGCAGTTCTTC. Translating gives CASSSTRGSEQFF.

CDR3 sequence: CASSLAPATNEKLFF. CDR3 DNA sequence: TGTGCCAGCAGCTTAGCACCAGCAACTAATGAAAAACTGTTTTTT. The chain employs TRBV7-9 and TRBJ1-4, with D uncertain. V was cut by 0 bases and J by 0 bases, with 5 bases left in between. This CDR3 region has 15 residues. Germline CDR1 reads SEHNR; CDR2 reads FQNEAQ (reference sequence).

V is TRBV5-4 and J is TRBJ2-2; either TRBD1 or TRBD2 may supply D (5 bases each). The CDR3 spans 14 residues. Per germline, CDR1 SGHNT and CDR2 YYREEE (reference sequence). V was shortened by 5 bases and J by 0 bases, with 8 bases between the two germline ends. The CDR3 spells CASRGRTNTGELFF. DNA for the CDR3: TGTGCCAGCAGGGGACGGACGAACACCGGGGAGCTGTTTTTT.

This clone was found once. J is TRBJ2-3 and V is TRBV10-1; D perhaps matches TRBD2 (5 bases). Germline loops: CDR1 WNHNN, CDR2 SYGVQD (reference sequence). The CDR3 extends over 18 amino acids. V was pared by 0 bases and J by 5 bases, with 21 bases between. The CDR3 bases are TGCGCCAGCAGTGAGTCGTTTTCGGGGTCGGTTGGAATAGATACGCAGTATTTT. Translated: CASSESFSGSVGIDTQYF.

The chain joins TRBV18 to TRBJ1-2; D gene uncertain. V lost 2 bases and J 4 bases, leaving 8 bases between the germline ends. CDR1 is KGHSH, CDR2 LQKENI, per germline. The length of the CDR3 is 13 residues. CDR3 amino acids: CASSPEEIYGYTF. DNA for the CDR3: TGTGCCAGCTCACCAGAGGAGATCTATGGCTACACCTTC.

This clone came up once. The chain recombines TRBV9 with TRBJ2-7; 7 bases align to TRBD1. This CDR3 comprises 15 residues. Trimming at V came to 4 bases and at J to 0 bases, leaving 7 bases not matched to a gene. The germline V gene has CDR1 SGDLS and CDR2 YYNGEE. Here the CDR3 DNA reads TGTGCCAGCAGCCCCCGGGACAGCCACTCCTACGAGCAGTACTTC. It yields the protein CASSPRDSHSYEQYF. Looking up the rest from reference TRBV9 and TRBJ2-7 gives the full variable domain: DSGVTQTPKHLITATGQRVTLRCSPRSGDLSVYWYQQSLDQGLQFLIQYYNGEERAKGNILERFSAQQFPDLHSELNLSSLELGDSALYFCASSPRDSHSYEQYFGPGTRLTVT.

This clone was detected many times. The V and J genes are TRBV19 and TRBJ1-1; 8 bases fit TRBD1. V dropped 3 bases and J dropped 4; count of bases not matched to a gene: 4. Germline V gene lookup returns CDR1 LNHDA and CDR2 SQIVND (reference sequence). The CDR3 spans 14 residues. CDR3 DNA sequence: TGTGCCAGTAGTATGACGACAGGGGCCACTGAAGCTTTCTTT. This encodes CASSMTTGATEAFF.

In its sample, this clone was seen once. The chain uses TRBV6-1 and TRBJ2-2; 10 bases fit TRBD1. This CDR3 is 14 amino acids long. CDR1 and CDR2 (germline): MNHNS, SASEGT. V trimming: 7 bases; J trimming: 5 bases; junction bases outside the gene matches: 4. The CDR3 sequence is CASKGQGVTGELFF. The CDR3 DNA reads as TGTGCCAGCAAAGGACAGGGGGTGACCGGGGAGCTGTTTTTT.

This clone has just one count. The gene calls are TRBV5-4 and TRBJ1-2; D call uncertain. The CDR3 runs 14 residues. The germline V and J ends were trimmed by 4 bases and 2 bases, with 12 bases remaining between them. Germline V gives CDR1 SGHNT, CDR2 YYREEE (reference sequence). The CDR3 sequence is CASSLRTTNYGYTF. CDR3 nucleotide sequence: TGTGCCAGCAGCCTACGGACCACCAACTATGGCTACACCTTC.

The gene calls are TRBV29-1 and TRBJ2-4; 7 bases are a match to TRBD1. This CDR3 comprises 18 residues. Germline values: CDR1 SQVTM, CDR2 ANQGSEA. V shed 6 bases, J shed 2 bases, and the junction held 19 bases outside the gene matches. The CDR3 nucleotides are TGCAGCGTCATCCCAGCCGCCGGGACAGCGAATACCAAAAACATTCAGTACTTC. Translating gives CSVIPAAGTANTKNIQYF. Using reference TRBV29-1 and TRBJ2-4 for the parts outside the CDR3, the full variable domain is SAVISQKPSRDICQRGTSLTIQCQVDSQVTMMFWYRQQPGQSLTLIATANQGSEATYESGFVIDKFPISRPNLTFSTLTVSNMSPEDSSIYLCSVIPAAGTANTKNIQYFGAGTRLSVL.

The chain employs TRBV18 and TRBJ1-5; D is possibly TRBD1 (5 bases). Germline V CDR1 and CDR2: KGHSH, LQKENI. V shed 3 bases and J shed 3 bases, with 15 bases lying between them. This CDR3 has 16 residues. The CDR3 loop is CASSPSGQSNNQPQHF. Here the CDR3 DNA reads TGTGCCAGCTCACCGAGCGGACAATCCAACAATCAGCCCCAGCATTTT.

CDR3 bases: TGTGCCAGCAGCCGACTAGCGGGAACACCTTACAATGAGCAGTTCTTC. This encodes CASSRLAGTPYNEQFF. The J gene is TRBJ2-1, the V gene TRBV7-2, with 11 bases matching TRBD2. The germline V gene has CDR1 SGHTA and CDR2 FQGNSA. The CDR3 is 16 residues long. The ends lost 5 bases at V and 4 bases at J; junction bases unmatched: 7.

The CDR3 DNA reads as TGTGCCAGTAGTCCCCTTGGGAGTAGGAGTGAATACGAGCAGTACTTC. Translated, it gives CASSPLGSRSEYEQYF. J is TRBJ2-7 and V is TRBV19; maybe TRBD2 (5 bases). Germline CDR1 reads LNHDA; CDR2 reads SQIVND (reference sequence). V lost 5 bases to trimming and J lost 4 bases, with 21 bases between them. The length of the CDR3 is 16 residues.

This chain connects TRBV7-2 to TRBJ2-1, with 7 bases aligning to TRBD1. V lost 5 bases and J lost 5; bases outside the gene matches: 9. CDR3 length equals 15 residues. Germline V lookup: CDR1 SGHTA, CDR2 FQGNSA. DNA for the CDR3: TGTGCCAGCAGCCCGACAGGGATTAAGGACAATGAGCAGTTCTTC. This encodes CASSPTGIKDNEQFF.